This T cell receptor (beta chain) was sequenced in a study of vaccination and CD4 T cells after COVID-19. Whole-study findings and limits: Convalescent patients displayed spike mono-reactivity in 304 of 307 vaccine-specific clones.

The treatment: approximately 9-day PBMC culture with coronavirus spike peptide pools or control peptides (ViraFEST assay). Per the germline V gene, CDR1 is MNHNS and CDR2 is SASEGT. V was clipped by 6 bases and J by 0 bases, with 10 bases between them. The CDR3 length is 14 residues. Only a few counts were recorded for this clonotype. Its target is unknown. The study sequenced cultured CD4+ T cell DNA using the Oncomine TCR Beta short-read assay. TCRdb called the PCR reads again in MiXCR, with one record for every CDR3 protein. The sample yields 13,000 to 15,000 distinct CDR3 sequences, about 60% seen once.

The clonotype was recovered from a human donor who had recovered from COVID-19. The material sequenced was CD4+ T cells from blood, cultured in vitro. The rearrangement links TRBV6-1 to TRBJ2-3; D may be TRBD2 (6 bases). The CDR3 reads CASRGGPSTDTQYF. DNA of the CDR3: TGTGCCAGCAGGGGAGGTCCTAGCACAGATACGCAGTATTTT.